This TCR beta chain was found in a study of CD8 T cells in ankylosing spondylitis. General observations from the study: Within ankylosing spondylitis blood, a TCR beta motif made up of eight highly homologous variants appeared to be characteristic. CD8+ cells made up the disease-linked clones, which were relatively rare in peripheral blood.

TCRdb processed the 5' RACE reads anew with MiXCR; each CDR3 protein has one entry. The table lists 85,000 to 100,000 distinct CDR3 sequences, roughly 8.3% of them singletons. Germline V gives CDR1 SGHRS, CDR2 YFSETQ. The V gene lost 1 base and the J gene lost 5 bases, with 10 bases spanning the gap. The CDR3 covers 14 residues. This clonotype was seen ten or more times. The antigen is not known. Input material: blood, either unsorted or a sorted T cell fraction (not recorded which). The TCR sequence derives from a male donor with ankylosing spondylitis or in good health (not recorded which). This chain links TRBV5-1 with TRBJ2-1; D uncertain. In nucleotides, the CDR3 is TGCGCCAGCAGCTTGTTTGGCGGTGACAATGAGCAGTTCTTC. Its translation: CASSLFGGDNEQFF.